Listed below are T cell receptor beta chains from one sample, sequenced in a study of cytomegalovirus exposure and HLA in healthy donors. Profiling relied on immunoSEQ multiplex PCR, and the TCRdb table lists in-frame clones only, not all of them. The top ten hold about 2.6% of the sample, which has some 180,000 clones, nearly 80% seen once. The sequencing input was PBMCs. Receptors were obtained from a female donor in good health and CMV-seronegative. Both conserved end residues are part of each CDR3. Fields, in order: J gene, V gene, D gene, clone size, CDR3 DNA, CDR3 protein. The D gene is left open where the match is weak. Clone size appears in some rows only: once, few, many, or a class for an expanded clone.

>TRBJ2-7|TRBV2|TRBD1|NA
TGTGCCAGCAGTGGCCGGGACAGGGTCAACGAGCAGTACTTC
CASSGRDRVNEQYF
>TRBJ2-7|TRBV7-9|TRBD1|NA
TGTGCCAGCAGCTCCCCCGAGGGGACAGGTCTTAGCGAGCAGTACTTC
CASSSPEGTGLSEQYF
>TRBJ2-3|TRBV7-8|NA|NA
TGTGCCAGCAGCTTAGGCCAGATCACAGATACGCAGTATTTT
CASSLGQITDTQYF
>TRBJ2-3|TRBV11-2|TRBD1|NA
TGTGCCAGCAGCCAGGACAGGGCGGCAGATACGCAGTATTTT
CASSQDRAADTQYF
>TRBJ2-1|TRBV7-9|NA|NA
TGTGCCAGCAGCCCCCAAAATGAGCAGTTCTTC
CASSPQNEQFF
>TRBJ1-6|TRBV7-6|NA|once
TGTGCCAGCAGCCCCACAGGGAAGCGGTCACCCCTCCACTTT
CASSPTGKRSPLHF
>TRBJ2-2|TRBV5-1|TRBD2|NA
TGCGCCAGCAGCTTGAAACGGGGTAGCGGGGGGCCGGAGTCCACCGGGGAGCTGTTTTTT
CASSLKRGSGGPESTGELFF
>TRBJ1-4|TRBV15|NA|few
TGTGCCACCAGCAGAGCGTCTAATGAAAAACTGTTTTTT
CATSRASNEKLFF
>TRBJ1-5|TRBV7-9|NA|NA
TGTGCCAGCAGCATCGGGACATTTAGCAATCAGCCCCAGCATTTT
CASSIGTFSNQPQHF
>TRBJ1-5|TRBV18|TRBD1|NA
TGTGCCAGCTCACCACAGGGGGCTCAGCCCCAGCATTTT
CASSPQGAQPQHF
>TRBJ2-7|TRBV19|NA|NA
TGTGCCAGTAGCTCACCTGGACAGCAGAGGACCTACGAGCAGTACTTC
CASSSPGQQRTYEQYF
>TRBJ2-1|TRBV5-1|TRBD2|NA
TGCGCCAGCAGCACCGGACTAGTTGTTGGGAATGAGCAGTTCTTC
CASSTGLVVGNEQFF
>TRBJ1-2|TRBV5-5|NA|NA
TGTGCCAGCAGCTTGTCTCCCTATGACAGGTTAGACTATGGCTACACCTTC
CASSLSPYDRLDYGYTF
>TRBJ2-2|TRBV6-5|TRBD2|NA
TGTGCCAGCAGTAGGGGACTAGCGGGAACCGGGGAGCTGTTTTTT
CASSRGLAGTGELFF
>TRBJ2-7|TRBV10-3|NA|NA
TGTGCCATGGGCACCACCTCCTACGAGCAGTACTTC
CAMGTTSYEQYF
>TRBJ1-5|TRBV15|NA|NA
TGTGCCACCAGCAGACAGAGCAATCAGCCCCAGCATTTT
CATSRQSNQPQHF
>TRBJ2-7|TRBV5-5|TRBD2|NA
TGTGCCAGCAGCTTGCTAGCTAGCGGGAGCTACGAGCAGTACTTC
CASSLLASGSYEQYF
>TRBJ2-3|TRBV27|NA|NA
TGTGCCAGCAGTTTAACGCAGGGGTTCTCAGATACGCAGTATTTT
CASSLTQGFSDTQYF
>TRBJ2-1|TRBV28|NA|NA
TGTGCCAGCAGTCCGCAGGCTCTGGAGCAGTTCTTC
CASSPQALEQFF
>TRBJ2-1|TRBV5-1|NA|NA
TGCGCCAGCAGCACGTTACCGAGATTTTACTACAATGAGCAGTTCTTC
CASSTLPRFYYNEQFF
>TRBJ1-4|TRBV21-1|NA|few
TGTGCCAGCAGCCCGGGGGAGGAGGGGCGAGAGGAAAAACTGTTTTTT
CASSPGEEGREEKLFF
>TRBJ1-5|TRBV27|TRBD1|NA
TGTGCCAGCAGCCCAGGAGGGGGCGGGCAGCCCCAGCATTTT
CASSPGGGGQPQHF
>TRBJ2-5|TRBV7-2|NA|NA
TGTGCCAGCAGCTTACGAGGGGGAGAGACCCAGTACTTC
CASSLRGGETQYF
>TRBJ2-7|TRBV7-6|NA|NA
TGTGCCAGCAGCACCCTTCTGCAGGGTCCCTACGAGCAGTACTTC
CASSTLLQGPYEQYF
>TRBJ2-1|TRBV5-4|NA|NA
TGTGCCAGCAGCTTGCCTACTCCTTTAGAGCGGCGAAAGCATGAGCAGTTCTTC
CASSLPTPLERRKHEQFF
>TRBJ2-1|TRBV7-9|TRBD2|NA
TGTGCCAGCAGCCCCCGGGGGGGGCTCAACAATGAGCAGTTCTTC
CASSPRGGLNNEQFF
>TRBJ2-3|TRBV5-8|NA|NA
TGTGCCAGCAGCTTAAGAGGGAGCACAGATACGCAGTATTTT
CASSLRGSTDTQYF
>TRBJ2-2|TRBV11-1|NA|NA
TGTGCCAGCTCCTCTCGGGACAAGAACACCGGGGAGCTGTTTTTT
CASSSRDKNTGELFF
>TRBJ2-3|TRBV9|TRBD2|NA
TGTGCCAGCAGCGCATTTGGACTAGCGGGGGGGACTAGCACAGATACGCAGTATTTT
CASSAFGLAGGTSTDTQYF
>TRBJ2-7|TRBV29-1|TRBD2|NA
TGCAGCGTTGCGGCGGGAGGGACCCACGAGCAGTACTTC
CSVAAGGTHEQYF
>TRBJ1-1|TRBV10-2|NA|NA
TGCGCCAGCAGTGTCTTAGGGGGCACTGAAGCTTTCTTT
CASSVLGGTEAFF
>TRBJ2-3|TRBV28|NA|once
TGTGCCAGCAGCATCCCTCAGGCGCAGTATTTT
CASSIPQAQYF
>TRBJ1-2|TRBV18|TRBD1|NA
TGTGCCAGCTCACCCGATCGGACAGGGACCGCCTTTAACTATGGCTACACCTTC
CASSPDRTGTAFNYGYTF